This TCR beta chain was retrieved from a study of blood T cell repertoires in COVID-19. As for the study in general: The United States, Italy and Spain were the sources of the acute and convalescent COVID-19 samples. T cells, B-cell-depleted T cells, or PBMCs supplied cDNA or gDNA.

This CDR3 has 14 residues. Per the germline V gene, CDR1 is SNHLY and CDR2 is FYNNEI. Trimming removed 7 bases from V and 0 bases from J, with 11 bases in between. In the authors' workflow: How many nucleated cells were present was estimated from reference gene primer amplification. Profiled with immunoSEQ multiplex PCR; TCRdb holds only in-frame clones, not every one. Clone size and V and J calls were adopted from that table, with D and trimming inferred from the DNA. The sample has 65,000 to 75,000 clones, more than 75% seen once. Sequenced input: peripheral blood. The sequence derives from a human donor in a cohort sampled during active COVID-19. The V gene is TRBV2, the J gene TRBJ2-3, with D possibly being TRBD1 (5 bases). The CDR3 nucleotides read TGTGCCAGCAATGTGGCAGGGAGCACAGATACGCAGTATTTT. Encoded protein: CASNVAGSTDTQYF.